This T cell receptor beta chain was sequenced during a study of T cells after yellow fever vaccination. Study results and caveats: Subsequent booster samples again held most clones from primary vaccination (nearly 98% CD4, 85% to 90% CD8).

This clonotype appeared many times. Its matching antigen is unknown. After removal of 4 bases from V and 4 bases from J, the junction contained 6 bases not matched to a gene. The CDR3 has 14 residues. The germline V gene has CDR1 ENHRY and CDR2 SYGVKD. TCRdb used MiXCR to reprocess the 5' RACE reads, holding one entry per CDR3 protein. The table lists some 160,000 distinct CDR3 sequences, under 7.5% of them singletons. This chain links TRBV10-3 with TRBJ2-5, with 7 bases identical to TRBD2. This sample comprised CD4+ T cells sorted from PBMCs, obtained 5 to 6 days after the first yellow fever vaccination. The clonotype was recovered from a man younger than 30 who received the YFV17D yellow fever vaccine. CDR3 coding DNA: TGTGCCATCAGTGGAGCGGGGCGGAGAGAGACCCAGTACTTC. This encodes CAISGAGRRETQYF.